This T cell receptor beta chain was captured by sequencing in a study of PD-1 blockade in classical Hodgkin lymphoma. Study observations and caveats: There was a significant rise in CD4+ TCR diversity by C4D1, with no such rise for CD8+. Any patient who commenced nivolumab under 1 year after ASCT was excluded. Newly diagnosed patients were said to have less baseline TCR diversity than healthy donors did.

Relapses following autologous stem cell transplantation were seen in all patients, with brentuximab vedotin exposure varying. Reported best responses ranged across complete response, partial response or progressive disease. A word on this clone: Its target is not known.

Trimming cost V 0 bases and J 1 base, with 7 bases left between them. CDR1 and CDR2 from the germline V gene are SGDLS and YYNGEE. The CDR3 extends over 14 amino acids. Method: immunoSEQ multiplex PCR; TCRdb's copy keeps in-frame clones and lacks some. The sample contains 20,000 to 30,000 clones, more than 65% of which appear only once. Sequenced material: peripheral blood mononuclear cells (PBMCs), taken at baseline. The TCR sequence derives from a human donor with classical Hodgkin lymphoma. V is TRBV9 and J is TRBJ1-1; TRBD1 might be the D (5 bases). The CDR3 sequence: CASSVVGTNTEAFF. Written as DNA, the CDR3 is TGTGCCAGCAGCGTAGTAGGGACGAACACTGAAGCTTTCTTT.